Below are 30 T cell receptor beta chains sequenced from a single sample in a study of T-cell memory formation after mild COVID-19. Each CDR3 protein is one row after TCRdb ran MiXCR on the 5' RACE reads. The data show almost 350,000 distinct CDR3 sequences, roughly 20% seen once. Sequenced input: PBMCs or a T cell subset sorted from them (not recorded which). These TCRs come from a man between 18 and 35 years old who had mild COVID-19 (a few samples of this study predate the infection). Cell type and time point are not known.

In its sample, this clonotype was seen a few times. The gene calls are TRBV7-2 and TRBJ2-3; weak D call: TRBD2 (5 bases). The CDR3 spans 14 residues. Germline V gives CDR1 SGHTA, CDR2 FQGNSA. Trimming pared 5 bases from V and 0 bases from J, leaving 9 bases between. The CDR3 protein is CASSPDSSTDTQYF. The CDR3 nucleotides are TGTGCCAGCAGCCCGGACTCTAGCACAGATACGCAGTATTTT.

V usage is TRBV20-1 and J usage is TRBJ2-5, with D maybe TRBD2 (6 bases). The V and J ends lost 5 bases and 5 bases respectively, with 9 bases between them. Germline V gives CDR1 DFQATT, CDR2 SNEGSKA (reference sequence). The CDR3 has 11 amino acids. The CDR3 reads CSAVRGETQYF. The CDR3 coding sequence is TGCAGTGCTGTCCGGGGGGAGACCCAGTACTTC.

This clonotype is labeled as medium-sized (0.01 to 0.1%). The V call is TRBV29-1, the J call TRBJ1-4, with TRBD1 matching 7 bases. CDR3 length: 13 residues. V trimming: 5 bases; J trimming: 7 bases; junction bases outside the gene matches: 7. The V gene's germline CDR1 is SQVTM and CDR2 ANQGSEA. CDR3 sequence (DNA): TGCAGCGTTAGGGACAGCGGAGGTGAAAAACTGTTTTTT. Encoded protein: CSVRDSGGEKLFF.

The CDR3 DNA reads as TGCACCCTGAGGGGGACGGGTAGCAATCAGCCCCAGCATTTT. Translated, it gives CTLRGTGSNQPQHF. The chain uses TRBV29-1 and TRBJ1-5, with a weak D call TRBD1 (6 bases). This CDR3 region has 14 residues. CDR1 and CDR2 (germline): SQVTM, ANQGSEA.

The table lists this clonotype with many counts. This chain joins TRBV12-3 or TRBV12-4 and TRBJ2-3; D uncertain. There are 13 residues in the CDR3. Trimming took 2 bases from V and 5 from J, leaving 8 bases between them. CDR3 loop: CASSLLAGDTQYF. The CDR3 nucleotides read TGTGCCAGCAGTTTACTGGCAGGAGATACGCAGTATTTT.

This sequence joins TRBV2 and TRBJ2-7; D possibly matches TRBD1 or TRBD2 (6 bases each). V was trimmed by 3 bases and J by 9 bases, leaving 12 bases between them. CDR1 is SNHLY, CDR2 FYNNEI, per germline. The CDR3 totals 12 residues. The CDR3 protein is CASSERGAGQYF. The CDR3, as DNA: TGTGCCAGCAGTGAGAGGGGGGCCGGGCAGTACTTC. Variable domain in full (rest from reference TRBV2 and TRBJ2-7): EPEVTQTPSHQVTQMGQEVILRCVPISNHLYFYWYRQILGQKVEFLVSFYNNEISEKSEIFDDQFSVERPDGSNFTLKIRSTKLEDSAMYFCASSERGAGQYFGPGTRLTVT.

In its sample, this clonotype was seen a few times. The CDR3 bases are TGCGCCAGCAGCCTCGGACTAGCGGGGGGATTGGATACGCAGTATTTT. Its protein product is CASSLGLAGGLDTQYF. This chain connects TRBV4-1 to TRBJ2-3; 14 bases are shared with TRBD2. Germline assignment: CDR1 MGHRA and CDR2 YSYEKL. The V segment lost 4 bases and the J segment 6 bases; nucleotides outside the gene matches: 6. The CDR3 consists of 16 residues.

Note on this clonotype: One end of the junction does not line up with germline, which may come from a read error. The chain joins TRBV7-9 to TRBJ2-7; weak D call: TRBD2 (5 bases). The germline gives CDR1 SEHNR, CDR2 FQNEAQ (reference sequence). There are 17 residues in the CDR3. For the CDR3, the DNA is TGTGCCAGCAGCCTAGCCCCCCCCGACCCGAGCTCCTACGAGCAGTACTTC. It specifies CASSLAPPDPSSYEQYF.

The chain uses TRBV6-5 and TRBJ1-5; 7 bases align to TRBD1. Germline V gene data show CDR1 as MNHEY and CDR2 as SVGAGI. The junction had 4 bases not matched to a gene; V was cut back by 2 bases and J by 6 bases. This CDR3 comprises 14 residues. The CDR3 DNA is TGTGCCAGCAGTTACCTAAGGGGGCGTCAGCCCCAGCATTTT. Its translation is CASSYLRGRQPQHF.

This chain connects TRBV4-2 to TRBJ2-3, with a possible D match to TRBD2 (7 bases). This CDR3 spans 17 amino acids. The germline gives CDR1 LGHNA, CDR2 YNFKEQ. V was cut by 0 bases and J by 0 bases, with 13 bases left in between. The CDR3 region has the DNA TGTGCCAGCAGCCAAGATGGGGGGGCTGGGAGCACAGATACGCAGTATTTT. It is translated as CASSQDGGAGSTDTQYF.

The chain combines TRBV27 with TRBJ1-1; no clear D. The CDR3 sequence is 13 residues long. V was clipped by 3 bases and J by 10 bases, with 15 bases between them. Per the germline V gene, CDR1 is MNHEY and CDR2 is SMNVEV (reference sequence). For the CDR3, the DNA is TGTGCCAGCAGTTTTGGGTCACCGGGTTTAGCTTTCTTT. Encoded protein: CASSFGSPGLAFF.

This clonotype was detected many times. V is TRBV5-5 and J is TRBJ2-5; 11 bases are a match to TRBD2. CDR3 length: 16 residues. Losses at the gene ends were 0 bases for V and 5 bases for J; bases not matched to a gene: 6. CDR1 is SGHKS, CDR2 YYEKEE, per germline (reference sequence). CDR3 amino acids: CASSLEVAGGRETQYF. CDR3 nucleotides: TGTGCCAGCAGCTTGGAAGTAGCGGGGGGGCGCGAGACCCAGTACTTC.

The J gene is TRBJ1-2, the V gene TRBV5-1, with D unclear. The germline V and J ends were trimmed by 5 bases and 2 bases, with 19 bases remaining between them. The V gene's germline CDR1 is SGHRS and CDR2 YFSETQ. CDR3 length: 16 residues. In DNA form, the CDR3 reads TGCGCCAGCAGTCCTGCGCTACAGACCGCCAACTATGGCTACACCTTC. Its translation is CASSPALQTANYGYTF.

This clonotype occurred a few times. V usage is TRBV7-2 and J usage is TRBJ2-1; tentative D call: TRBD2 (5 bases). The CDR3 runs to 14 residues. Trimming removed 7 bases at V and 4 bases at J, with 14 bases between. Germline CDR1 and CDR2: SGHTA and FQGNSA. The CDR3 reads CASTPGPGYNEQFF. The CDR3, as DNA: TGTGCCAGCACCCCTGGCCCGGGGTACAATGAGCAGTTCTTC. Based on the CDR3 plus reference TRBV7-2 and TRBJ2-1, the full variable domain is GAGVSQSPSNKVTEKGKDVELRCDPISGHTALYWYRQSLGQGLEFLIYFQGNSAPDKSGLPSDRFSAERTGGSVSTLTIQRTQQEDSAVYLCASTPGPGYNEQFFGPGTRLTVL.

This clonotype has more than one count but fewer than ten. The V and J genes are TRBV13 and TRBJ1-1; D might be TRBD1 (5 bases). Trimming left V 5 bases short and J 5 bases short, with 15 bases between. Germline V gene lookup returns CDR1 PRHDT and CDR2 FYEKMQ (reference sequence). This CDR3 comprises 14 residues. The CDR3 region is CASSGSGPRTEAFF. The CDR3 nucleotides read TGTGCCAGCAGCGGATCAGGGCCGCGAACTGAAGCTTTCTTT.

This chain joins TRBV19 and TRBJ1-5; TRBD1 aligns across 9 bases. The germline V gene has CDR1 LNHDA and CDR2 SQIVND (reference sequence). The V and J ends lost 4 bases and 5 bases, in that order; junction bases with no gene match: 9. The CDR3 extends over 16 amino acids. This CDR3 is CASSTTGGWQDQPQHF. The CDR3 region has the DNA TGTGCCAGTAGTACCACAGGGGGCTGGCAAGATCAGCCCCAGCATTTT.

This clonotype was seen a few times. The gene calls are TRBV7-9 and TRBJ1-4; the match to TRBD1 covers 8 bases. V lost 5 bases and J lost 8; bases outside the gene matches: 10. This CDR3 region has 15 residues. Germline CDR1 SEHNR, CDR2 FQNEAQ (reference sequence). The CDR3 region is CASSVMMTGVEKLFF. For the CDR3, the DNA is TGTGCCAGCAGCGTCATGATGACAGGGGTAGAAAAACTGTTTTTT.

The CDR3 nucleotides read TGTGCCAGCAGCCAAGGGATGTACAATGAGCAGTTCTTC. This gives the protein CASSQGMYNEQFF. The chain has TRBV3-1 and TRBJ2-1, with D uncertain. Germline CDR1 is LGHDT and CDR2 is YNNKEL (reference sequence). V was pared by 1 base and J by 4 bases, with 5 bases between. This CDR3 comprises 13 residues.

This chain joins TRBV29-1 and TRBJ2-6; tentatively, D is TRBD2 (5 bases). This CDR3 has 16 amino acids. The V gene lost 5 bases and the J gene lost 0 bases, with 14 bases spanning the gap. From germline, CDR1 is SQVTM and CDR2 ANQGSEA. The CDR3 loop is CSVSPDSTSGANVLTF. CDR3 sequence (DNA): TGCAGCGTTTCCCCGGACTCAACCTCTGGGGCCAACGTCCTGACTTTC.

This chain uses TRBV19 with TRBJ2-6; the D gene is possibly TRBD2 (5 bases). Germline V gene sequence: CDR1 LNHDA, CDR2 SQIVND (reference sequence). V lost 3 bases and J lost 4, with 16 bases in between. This CDR3 contains 17 residues. This CDR3 is CASSITGKLWGANVLTF. DNA for the CDR3: TGTGCCAGTAGTATCACCGGGAAACTATGGGGGGCCAACGTCCTGACTTTC.

V gene TRBV21-1 combines with J gene TRBJ1-1; TRBD1, the D gene given by the table, was not confirmed from the DNA. TRBV21-1 is annotated as a pseudogene. CDR3 length equals 15 residues. CDR3 region: CASTTLDSFYTEAFF. The CDR3, as DNA: TGTGCCAGCACCACCCTGGACAGTTTCTACACTGAAGCTTTCTTT.

The chain uses TRBV6-5 and TRBJ2-4; D is possibly TRBD2 (5 bases). CDR1 and CDR2 from the germline V gene are MNHEY and SVGAGI. The CDR3 is 16 amino acids. The germline V and J ends were trimmed by 2 bases and 10 bases, with 21 bases remaining between them. This chain's CDR3 is CASSYPTTAGQEIQYF. DNA for the CDR3: TGTGCCAGCAGTTACCCTACAACGGCGGGCCAGGAGATTCAGTACTTC.

This chain connects TRBV5-1 to TRBJ1-1; possibly TRBD1 for D (6 bases). The CDR3 totals 12 residues. The germline V gene has CDR1 SGHRS and CDR2 YFSETQ. Trimming took 7 bases from V and 1 from J, leaving 8 bases between them. CDR3 loop: CASHRENTEAFF. The DNA for the CDR3 is TGCGCCAGCCACAGGGAGAACACTGAAGCTTTCTTT. The entire variable domain, with the rest obtained from reference TRBV5-1 and TRBJ1-1, is as follows: KAGVTQTPRYLIKTRGQQVTLSCSPISGHRSVSWYQQTPGQGLQFLFEYFSETQRNKGNFPGRFSGRQFSNSRSEMNVSTLELGDSALYLCASHRENTEAFFGQGTRLTVV.

The chain joins TRBV4-3 to TRBJ1-2; D is undetermined. CDR3 length equals 19 residues. Germline CDR1 and CDR2: LGHNA and YSLEER. The ends were cut back, 0 bases at V and 6 bases at J, with 26 bases in the middle. CDR3 protein: CASSQDTETGSADVDGYTF. CDR3 sequence (DNA): TGCGCCAGCAGCCAAGATACTGAAACCGGGTCAGCCGATGTGGATGGCTACACCTTC.

This clonotype turned up a few times. CDR3 DNA sequence: TGTGCCAGCAGCCAACCTCCCGAAAAACTGTTTTTT. This encodes CASSQPPEKLFF. The chain is built from TRBV5-5 and TRBJ1-4, with D unresolved. The CDR3 is 12 amino acids. Germline assignment: CDR1 SGHKS and CDR2 YYEKEE (reference sequence). V gave up 4 bases and J gave up 8 bases, with 9 bases separating them.

V is TRBV11-3 and J is TRBJ1-1; D perhaps matches TRBD1 (5 bases). The CDR3 consists of 14 residues. Germline V CDR1 and CDR2: SGHNT, YENEEA. V shed 5 bases and J shed 4 bases, with 14 bases lying between them. CDR3 in amino acids: CASSRDGGITEAFF. CDR3 nucleotides: TGTGCCAGCAGCCGGGACGGCGGAATCACTGAAGCTTTCTTT.

This rearrangement joins TRBV2 to TRBJ2-7; the D is unclear. Trimming removed 6 bases at V and 0 bases at J, with 18 bases between. Germline loops: CDR1 SNHLY, CDR2 FYNNEI. The CDR3 spans 16 residues. CDR3 DNA sequence: TGTGCCAGCAGCTCGAGAGGACGGTTTAGCTCCTACGAGCAGTACGTC. The encoded protein is CASSSRGRFSSYEQYV.

This clonotype was picked up a small number of times. The CDR3 loop reads CASSPGGREETQYF. The DNA for the CDR3 is TGTGCCAGCAGTCCCGGGGGGCGGGAAGAGACCCAGTACTTC. The J gene is TRBJ2-5, the V gene TRBV12-3 or TRBV12-4; D is possibly TRBD2 (7 bases). The V end was cut by 5 bases, the J end by 3 bases, with 13 bases between. The CDR3 loop spans 14 amino acids.

This clonotype was seen only a few times. The genes are TRBV5-1 and TRBJ1-2; no clear D gene. Trimming took off 2 bases at V and 2 bases at J, with 16 bases between the two ends. The CDR3 extends over 16 amino acids. CDR1 is SGHRS, CDR2 YFSETQ, per germline. The CDR3 DNA is TGCGCCAGCAGCTTCAATCCGGGAGCCGAGAACTATGGCTACACCTTC. This sequence encodes CASSFNPGAENYGYTF.

This clonotype has only a few counts. The chain has TRBV24-1 and TRBJ2-7, with D perhaps given as TRBD1 or TRBD2 (5 bases each). CDR3 length: 15 residues. Trimming cost V 6 bases and J 4 bases, with 18 bases left between them. Per the germline V gene, CDR1 is KGHDR and CDR2 is SFDVKD. The CDR3 is CATSFRDAIFYEQYF. CDR3 in DNA: TGTGCCACCAGTTTCCGGGACGCCATCTTTTACGAGCAGTACTTC.